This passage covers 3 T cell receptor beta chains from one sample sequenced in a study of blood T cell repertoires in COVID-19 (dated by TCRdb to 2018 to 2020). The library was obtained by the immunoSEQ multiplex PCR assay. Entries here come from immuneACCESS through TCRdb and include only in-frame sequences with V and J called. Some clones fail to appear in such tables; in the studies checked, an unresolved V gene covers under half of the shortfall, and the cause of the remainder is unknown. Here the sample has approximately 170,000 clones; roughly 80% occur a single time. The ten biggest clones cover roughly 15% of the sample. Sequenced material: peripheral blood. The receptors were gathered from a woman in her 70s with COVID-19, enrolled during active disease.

CDR3 bases: TGTGCCAGCACCTCCTCTGGAAACACCATATATTTT. It encodes CASTSSGNTIYF. The chain has TRBV3-1 (or the pseudogene TRBV3-2) and TRBJ1-3; D is undetermined. Germline lookup yields CDR1 LGHDT and CDR2 YNNKEL (reference sequence). The V end was cut by 7 bases, the J end by 0 bases, with 4 bases between. CDR3 length: 12 amino acids.

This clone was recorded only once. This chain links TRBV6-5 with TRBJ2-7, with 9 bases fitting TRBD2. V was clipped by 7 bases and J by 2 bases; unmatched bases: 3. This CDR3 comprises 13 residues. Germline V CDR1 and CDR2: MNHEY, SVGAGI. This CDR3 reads CASKTSGAYEQYF. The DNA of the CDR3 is TGTGCCAGCAAGACTAGCGGAGCCTACGAGCAGTACTTC.

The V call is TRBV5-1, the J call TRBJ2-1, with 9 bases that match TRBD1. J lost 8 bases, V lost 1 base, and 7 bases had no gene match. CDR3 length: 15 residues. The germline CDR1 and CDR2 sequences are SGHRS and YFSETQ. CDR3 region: CASSLLGRDRDEQFF. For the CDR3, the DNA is TGCGCCAGCAGCTTGCTTGGGCGGGACAGGGATGAGCAGTTCTTC.